These 5 T cell receptor beta chains were sequenced from one sample in a study of beta chain features in type 1 diabetes. Findings and limits, study-wide: Shorter TCRB CDR3s, moderately but significantly so, were found in Type 1 diabetes patients in all four CD4+ subsets.

Of the isolated RNA, all was reverse transcribed, and so the sequenced material was expressed TCRB transcripts. This table comes from immunoSEQ multiplex PCR, and its TCRdb copy is limited to in-frame clones, with some not included. The sample yields under 300,000 clones, about 23% seen once. These receptors' targets are unknown. Input material: naive CD4+ T cells from blood. All receptors derive from a woman in her twenties or thirties with type 1 diabetes.

This clone turned up a few times. The chain carries TRBV7-9 and TRBJ2-5; 8 nucleotides agree with TRBD2. J was trimmed by 2 bases and V by 5 bases; bases with no gene match: 4. Germline loops: CDR1 SEHNR, CDR2 FQNEAQ (reference sequence). This CDR3 is built from 14 residues. The CDR3 protein is CASSRSGGQETQYF. CDR3 DNA: TGTGCCAGCAGCCGGTCGGGGGGGCAAGAGACCCAGTACTTC.

CDR3: CASTPREKLFF. The CDR3, as DNA: TGTGCCAGCACCCCCAGAGAAAAACTGTTTTTT. The V call is TRBV25-1, the J call TRBJ1-4, with D hard to call. Germline CDR1 MGHDK, CDR2 SYGVNS. The ends were cut back, 7 bases at V and 8 bases at J, with 8 bases in the middle. The CDR3 has 11 residues.

The chain combines TRBV7-9 with TRBJ2-1; 8 bases agree with TRBD2. This CDR3 contains 14 residues. The germline V gene has CDR1 SEHNR and CDR2 FQNEAQ (reference sequence). V lost 10 bases to trimming and J lost 8 bases; unmatched junction nucleotides: 13. The CDR3 DNA reads as TGTGCCATTTCCGACAGCGGGAGTGGCGATGAGCAGTTCTTC. It translates to CAISDSGSGDEQFF. Based on the CDR3 plus reference TRBV7-9 and TRBJ2-1, the full variable domain is DTGVSQNPRHKITKRGQNVTFRCDPISEHNRLYWYRQTLGQGPEFLTYFQNEAQLEKSRLLSDRFSAERPKGSFSTLEIQRTEQGDSAMYLCAISDSGSGDEQFFGPGTRLTVL.

CDR3 sequence (DNA): TGCAGCGGGGGCAGACAAGAGACCCAGTACTTC. It codes for CSGGRQETQYF. The chain is built from TRBV29-1 and TRBJ2-5; a possible D gene is TRBD1 (5 bases). The CDR3 contains 11 residues. Trimming removed 7 bases from V and 2 bases from J, with 8 bases in between. The germline gives CDR1 SQVTM, CDR2 ANQGSEA.

The table lists this clone with a few counts. The V and J genes are TRBV5-1 and TRBJ2-5; D perhaps matches TRBD2 (5 bases). The CDR3 runs 14 residues. Germline lookup yields CDR1 SGHRS and CDR2 YFSETQ. Trimming removed 1 base at V and 5 bases at J, with 12 bases between. The CDR3 coding sequence is TGCGCCAGCAGCTTGATAGCGACTGTTGAGACCCAGTACTTC. Translating it yields CASSLIATVETQYF. The entire variable domain, with the rest obtained from reference TRBV5-1 and TRBJ2-5, is as follows: KAGVTQTPRYLIKTRGQQVTLSCSPISGHRSVSWYQQTPGQGLQFLFEYFSETQRNKGNFPGRFSGRQFSNSRSEMNVSTLELGDSALYLCASSLIATVETQYFGPGTRLLVL.